Shown below are 29 T cell receptor beta chains from a single sample sequenced in a study of blood T cell repertoires in COVID-19. Produced via immunoSEQ multiplex PCR; TCRdb's table is partial and in-frame only. The sample comprises hundreds of thousands of clones, approximately 78% of which are singletons, and 8% to 13% rests with the top ten. The sample comprised peripheral blood. These receptors all stem from a woman aged 80 or over with acute or convalescent COVID-19.

CDR3 in amino acids: CASSPRGHPNYGYTF. CDR3 sequence (DNA): TGTGCCAGCTCACCGAGAGGCCACCCTAACTATGGCTACACCTTC. The rearrangement links TRBV18 to TRBJ1-2; D gene uncertain. Germline assignment: CDR1 KGHSH and CDR2 LQKENI. The CDR3 totals 15 residues. The V gene lost 3 bases and the J gene lost 0 bases, with 11 bases spanning the gap.

This rearrangement joins TRBV6-5 to TRBJ2-7; 7 bases map to TRBD1. V was clipped by 2 bases and J by 3 bases; unmatched bases: 7. The CDR3 has 15 residues. Germline V gives CDR1 MNHEY, CDR2 SVGAGI. The DNA of the CDR3 is TGTGCCAGCAGTTACCTTTCCAGACAGGGCTACGAGCAGTACTTC. This translates into CASSYLSRQGYEQYF.

This chain links TRBV3-1 (or the pseudogene TRBV3-2) with TRBJ1-6; no definite D call. This CDR3 has 18 amino acids. Germline V CDR1 and CDR2: LGHDT, YNNKEL (reference sequence). The V end lost 0 bases, the J end lost 0 bases, and 12 bases lay between the germline ends. CDR3 DNA sequence: TGTGCCAGCAGCCAAGAGTCCCAAACCGGCTCCTATAATTCACCCCTCCACTTT. Translated: CASSQESQTGSYNSPLHF.

This clone was observed once. This chain's CDR3 is CASSPPGGRTYEQYF. CDR3 bases: TGTGCCAGCAGCCCCCCCGGGGGACGGACCTACGAGCAGTACTTC. The chain links TRBV6-6 to TRBJ2-7; D might be TRBD2 (6 bases). This CDR3 spans 15 amino acids. CDR1 MNHNY and CDR2 SVGAGI come from the germline V gene (reference sequence). Trimming stripped 6 bases from V and 2 bases from J, with 17 bases between.

This clone has only one observation. One end of the junction varies from germline; a read error may be responsible. V and J are TRBV19 and TRBJ2-3; 7 positions agree with TRBD1. Per germline, CDR1 LNHDA and CDR2 SQIVND (reference sequence). This CDR3 comprises 16 residues. The CDR3 DNA reads as TGTGCCAGTAGTATGGGACAGATAATCATCACAAATACGCAGTATTTT. Its protein product is CASSMGQIIITNTQYF.

The chain has TRBV5-4 and TRBJ1-6; tentative D call: TRBD1 (6 bases). The CDR3 totals 14 residues. The V gene's germline CDR1 is SGHNT and CDR2 YYREEE (reference sequence). The V and J ends lost 3 bases and 6 bases respectively, with 10 bases between them. The CDR3 region is CASSSDRFNSPLHF. Written as DNA, the CDR3 is TGTGCCAGCAGCTCCGACAGGTTTAATTCACCCCTCCACTTT.

The CDR3 loop is CAWSPKLEDGYTF. CDR3 in DNA: TGTGCCTGGAGCCCAAAGTTGGAGGATGGCTACACCTTC. V is TRBV30 and J is TRBJ1-2, with D uncertain. The CDR3 spans 13 residues. The germline V gene has CDR1 GTSNPN and CDR2 SVGIG (reference sequence). V was shortened by 3 bases and J by 6 bases, with 14 bases between the two germline ends.

The sample holds a few counts of this clone. The chain uses TRBV5-1 and TRBJ2-7, with 8 bases identical to TRBD1. The CDR3 has 15 residues. Germline lookup yields CDR1 SGHRS and CDR2 YFSETQ. J gave up 2 bases and V 0 bases, and 4 bases lay outside the gene matches. The CDR3 bases are TGCGCCAGCAGCTTGGGGGGACAGGCCCCCTACGAGCAGTACTTC. This codes for CASSLGGQAPYEQYF.

This clone was recorded a few times. The V call is TRBV11-2, the J call TRBJ1-2; D is undetermined. V dropped 5 bases and J dropped 4 bases, with 8 bases sitting between them. The germline V gene has CDR1 SGHAT and CDR2 FQNNGV. This CDR3 comprises 12 residues. Here the CDR3 DNA reads TGTGCCAGCAGCGCGACACTCTATGGCTACACCTTC. Its translation is CASSATLYGYTF.

This clone turned up a few times. The genes are TRBV7-2 and TRBJ1-6; TRBD1 is a possible D gene (6 bases). The CDR3 loop spans 17 amino acids. From germline, CDR1 is SGHTA and CDR2 FQGNSA. The ends were cut back, 2 bases at V and 9 bases at J, with 20 bases in the middle. The CDR3 is CASSLTFTGRGSSPLHF. Written as DNA, the CDR3 is TGTGCCAGCAGCTTAACTTTTACAGGGCGCGGTAGTTCACCCCTCCACTTT.

The chain has TRBV6-1 and TRBJ1-1, with no clear D. The CDR3 contains 14 residues. The germline CDR1 and CDR2 sequences are MNHNS and SASEGT. Between the trimmed V and J ends, which lost 3 bases and 5 bases, there was a span of 13 bases. CDR3 nucleotide sequence: TGTGCCAGCAGTGATACGGGTACATGGACTGAAGCTTTCTTT. Protein product: CASSDTGTWTEAFF.

The chain employs TRBV11-3 and TRBJ2-1; 9 bases align to TRBD1. This CDR3 spans 15 amino acids. CDR1 SGHNT and CDR2 YENEEA come from the germline V gene. V lost 5 bases, J lost 7 bases, and 9 bases stayed unmatched. The CDR3 bases are TGTGCCAGCAGCCCCAGGACAGGGGAGAAAAATGAGCAGTTCTTC. Protein: CASSPRTGEKNEQFF.

The chain uses TRBV7-2 and TRBJ2-5, with 11 bases matching TRBD2. Germline CDR1 reads SGHTA; CDR2 reads FQGNSA. Unmatched junction bases numbered 6, after V lost 5 bases and J lost 4 bases. This CDR3 is 15 amino acids long. Here the CDR3 DNA reads TGTGCCAGCAGCCCCCTAGCGGGAGGAGGAGAGACCCAGTACTTC. Translated: CASSPLAGGGETQYF.

The chain has TRBV15 and TRBJ2-5; tentative D call: TRBD1 (5 bases). Looked up from germline, CDR1 is LNHNV and CDR2 is YYDKDF (reference sequence). This CDR3 contains 16 residues. V dropped 4 bases and J dropped 1 base, with 16 bases sitting between them. The CDR3 region has the DNA TGTGCCACCAGCACGGTGGCAGGGTATTCCCAAGAGACCCAGTACTTC. This gives the protein CATSTVAGYSQETQYF.

V gene TRBV19 combines with J gene TRBJ2-7; 12 positions match TRBD2. CDR1 and CDR2 from the germline V gene are LNHDA and SQIVND (reference sequence). Trimming removed 4 bases from V and 5 bases from J; junction bases left unmatched: 6. The CDR3 is 15 amino acids. The CDR3 sequence is CASSTSGRAGDEQYF. The DNA for the CDR3 is TGTGCCAGTAGTACTAGCGGGAGGGCCGGGGACGAGCAGTACTTC. The full variable domain, in which reference TRBV19 and TRBJ2-7 provide the parts outside the CDR3, is DGGITQSPKYLFRKEGQNVTLSCEQNLNHDAMYWYRQDPGQGLRLIYYSQIVNDFQKGDIAEGYSVSREKKESFPLTVTSAQKNPTAFYLCASSTSGRAGDEQYFGPGTRLTVT.

J is TRBJ2-1 and V is TRBV5-6; D unresolved. This CDR3 has 13 residues. The germline V and J ends were trimmed by 2 bases and 6 bases, with 9 bases remaining between them. In germline, CDR1 is SGHDT, CDR2 YYEEEE. The CDR3 nucleotides read TGTGCCAGCAGCTTTTACTCTGGCAATGAGCAGTTCTTC. It specifies CASSFYSGNEQFF. Variable domain in full (rest from reference TRBV5-6 and TRBJ2-1): DAGVTQSPTHLIKTRGQQVTLRCSPKSGHDTVSWYQQALGQGPQFIFQYYEEEERQRGNFPDRFSGHQFPNYSSELNVNALLLGDSALYLCASSFYSGNEQFFGPGTRLTVL.

This chain uses TRBV7-2 with TRBJ1-2; 10 bases match TRBD1. Germline V gene lookup returns CDR1 SGHTA and CDR2 FQGNSA. V shed 5 bases and J 5 bases; nucleotides not matched to a gene: 8. The CDR3 runs to 15 residues. This chain's CDR3 is CASSEAGTGAYGYTF. In DNA form, the CDR3 reads TGTGCCAGCAGCGAGGCCGGGACAGGGGCGTATGGCTACACCTTC.

The chain is built from TRBV7-9 and TRBJ1-2; D is unclear. Trimming cost V 2 bases and J 6 bases, with 13 bases left between them. This CDR3 is built from 14 residues. The V gene's germline CDR1 is SEHNR and CDR2 FQNEAQ (reference sequence). The CDR3 reads CASSLSGSLDGYTF. Here the CDR3 DNA reads TGTGCCAGCAGCTTAAGCGGTTCGTTGGATGGCTACACCTTC. The full variable domain, completed using reference TRBV7-9 and TRBJ1-2, is DTGVSQNPRHKITKRGQNVTFRCDPISEHNRLYWYRQTLGQGPEFLTYFQNEAQLEKSRLLSDRFSAERPKGSFSTLEIQRTEQGDSAMYLCASSLSGSLDGYTFGSGTRLTVV.

This chain's CDR3 is CASSPDPGTGSSEQYF. The DNA for the CDR3 is TGCGCCAGCAGCCCGGATCCCGGGACAGGGAGTAGCGAGCAGTACTTC. The chain couples TRBV5-1 to TRBJ2-7, with 9 bases identical to TRBD1. Germline CDR1 reads SGHRS; CDR2 reads YFSETQ. Unmatched junction bases numbered 14, after V lost 4 bases and J lost 6 bases. The CDR3 sequence is 16 residues long.

The gene calls are TRBV18 and TRBJ2-4; 7 nucleotides match TRBD1. The CDR3 covers 17 residues. The V gene's germline CDR1 is KGHSH and CDR2 LQKENI. V trimming: 6 bases; J trimming: 0 bases; junction bases outside the gene matches: 11. The CDR3, as DNA: TGTGCCAGCTCCCCGTCCGGGACAGAATTAGCCAAAAACATTCAGTACTTC. This gives the protein CASSPSGTELAKNIQYF.

This chain uses TRBV15 with TRBJ1-4; unclear D gene. V was clipped by 0 bases and J by 0 bases, with 11 bases between them. This CDR3 is built from 17 residues. Germline V gives CDR1 LNHNV, CDR2 YYDKDF (reference sequence). Here the CDR3 DNA reads TGTGCCACCAGCAGAGAAAGCGCGAGGGCAACTAATGAAAAACTGTTTTTT. Residues: CATSRESARATNEKLFF.

The chain uses TRBV2 and TRBJ1-6; the match to TRBD1 covers 10 bases. V dropped 0 bases and J dropped 8; count of bases not matched to a gene: 4. Germline CDR1 is SNHLY and CDR2 is FYNNEI. There are 16 residues in the CDR3. The CDR3 coding sequence is TGTGCCAGCAGTGAAGCCGTGGGGACAGGGGATTCACCCCTCCACTTT. Translated: CASSEAVGTGDSPLHF.

The rearrangement joins TRBV5-1 to TRBJ1-5; 9 bases align to TRBD1. V was clipped by 4 bases and J by 4 bases; unmatched bases: 9. Germline-derived CDR1 and CDR2 are SGHRS and YFSETQ. The CDR3 length is 16 residues. Here the CDR3 reads CASSPGPGQGNQPQHF. Here the CDR3 DNA reads TGCGCCAGCAGCCCCGGCCCGGGACAGGGTAATCAGCCCCAGCATTTT.

The chain recombines TRBV14 with TRBJ2-5, with 8 bases identical to TRBD2. The CDR3 is 15 amino acids. From germline, CDR1 is SGHDN and CDR2 FVKESK. Germline trimming cut 4 bases from V and 5 bases from J; bases unmatched to any gene: 9. The CDR3 DNA reads as TGTGCCAGCAGCCGCCTCGGGGGGGCTGGGGAGACCCAGTACTTC. Translation gives CASSRLGGAGETQYF.

This clone was counted only a few times. The chain is built from TRBV21-1 and TRBJ2-7; the table names TRBD2, a call not compared with the DNA. TRBV21-1 is a listed pseudogene. The CDR3 extends over 15 amino acids. CDR3: CASSTGPTSSYEQYF. The CDR3 DNA is TGTGCCAGCAGCACCGGGCCCACTAGCTCCTACGAGCAGTACTTC.

The CDR3 DNA is TGTGCCAGCAGCTTAGCGGGACAGGGGGCCGGTGAAAAACTGTTTTTT. As protein: CASSLAGQGAGEKLFF. The chain recombines TRBV7-9 with TRBJ1-4, with 12 nucleotides matching TRBD1. Trimming removed 0 bases from V and 7 bases from J; junction bases left unmatched: 3. Germline V gene lookup returns CDR1 SEHNR and CDR2 FQNEAQ (reference sequence). The CDR3 runs 16 residues.

The V and J genes are TRBV12-3 or TRBV12-4 and TRBJ1-1; 9 nucleotides match TRBD1. The CDR3 loop spans 13 amino acids. With 5 bases clipped from V and 6 bases from J, the junction kept 4 bases outside the gene matches. CDR3 DNA sequence: TGTGCCAGCAGTCGGGACAGGGATGCTGAAGCTTTCTTT. It encodes CASSRDRDAEAFF.

The chain couples TRBV3-1 (or the pseudogene TRBV3-2) to TRBJ1-2; the D gene is possibly TRBD1 (6 bases). CDR3 length: 15 residues. The V end was cut by 4 bases, the J end by 7 bases, with 19 bases between. CDR1 LGHDT and CDR2 YNNKEL come from the germline V gene (reference sequence). The CDR3 protein is CASSPVREGVTGYTF. CDR3 nucleotide sequence: TGTGCCAGCAGCCCAGTCAGGGAGGGGGTTACTGGCTACACCTTC.

The chain employs TRBV9 and TRBJ1-1, with D perhaps matching TRBD1 (5 bases). The germline V and J ends were trimmed by 0 bases and 6 bases, with 9 bases remaining between them. Germline V gene sequence: CDR1 SGDLS, CDR2 YYNGEE. The CDR3 totals 13 residues. Here the CDR3 DNA reads TGTGCCAGCAGCGTAGAGTGGGGCTCTGAAGCTTTCTTT. It encodes CASSVEWGSEAFF.